This TCR beta chain is drawn from a study of control samples from healthy donors and cancer patients. Generated by immunoSEQ multiplex PCR, the TCRdb table keeps only in-frame clones and is missing some. This sample yields 150,000 to 200,000 clones, of which about 93% are seen a single time; more than 1.4% belongs to the top ten. This clone was observed once. Germline values: CDR1 MDHEN, CDR2 SYDVKM. CDR3 length: 13 residues. The ends were cut back, 3 bases at V and 6 bases at J, with 11 bases in the middle. The source is a man younger than 35 in good health. This sequence joins TRBV28 and TRBJ1-1; possibly TRBD1 for D (5 bases). Sequencing input: blood. The CDR3: CASSLADRAEAFF. CDR3 in DNA: TGTGCCAGCAGTTTGGCCGACAGAGCTGAAGCTTTCTTT.